Shown below are 20 T cell receptor beta chains from a single sample sequenced in a study of long-term antiretroviral therapy in people with HIV. Version v3.0 of the immunoSEQ assay was performed at survey level. Data came from immunoSEQ multiplex PCR; TCRdb stores just in-frame clones and leaves some out. This repertoire shows tens of thousands of clones, about 77% found once; its top ten account for approximately 9.4%. The input for sequencing was unsorted PBMCs, taken 1.5 years before starting antiretroviral therapy. Every receptor here comes from a man aged 18-30 years with HIV.

V is TRBV7-2 and J is TRBJ2-1, with 9 bases identical to TRBD2. CDR3 length: 18 residues. Germline V gives CDR1 SGHTA, CDR2 FQGNSA. Trimming took 2 bases from V and 6 from J; bases not matched to a gene: 14. DNA of the CDR3: TGTGCCAGCAGCTTATCGCGGGGGGGGCCGGGACTTGTCAATGAGCAGTTCTTC. This gives the protein CASSLSRGGPGLVNEQFF.

The chain employs TRBV7-8 and TRBJ2-7, with 8 bases aligning to TRBD1. Germline loops: CDR1 SGHVS, CDR2 FQNEAQ. Trimming cost V 5 bases and J 3 bases; bases outside gene matches: 6. The CDR3 consists of 14 residues. The CDR3 sequence: CASSIGQGYYEQYF. CDR3 in DNA: TGTGCCAGCAGCATCGGACAGGGCTACTACGAGCAGTACTTC.

The chain carries TRBV6-1 and TRBJ2-7; possible D gene TRBD1, 6 bases. CDR1 and CDR2 (germline): MNHNS, SASEGT. V was pared by 6 bases and J by 2 bases, with 17 bases between. The length of the CDR3 is 15 residues. The CDR3 DNA reads as TGTGCCAGCAGAGCCCCGGGACACTCCACCTACGAGCAGTACTTC. The encoded protein is CASRAPGHSTYEQYF.

This chain links TRBV18 with TRBJ2-7, with D perhaps matching TRBD1 (5 bases). V was trimmed by 3 bases and J by 2 bases, leaving 14 bases between them. Germline CDR1 and CDR2: KGHSH and LQKENI. The length of the CDR3 is 15 residues. The CDR3 DNA reads TGTGCCAGCTCACCGGGTACAGGTGTAGCCTACGAGCAGTACTTC. Amino acid sequence: CASSPGTGVAYEQYF.

The chain couples TRBV2 to TRBJ2-1; 8 bases are a match to TRBD1. From germline, CDR1 is SNHLY and CDR2 FYNNEI. The length of the CDR3 is 13 residues. The trim removed 8 bases at V and 5 bases at J, leaving 5 bases unmatched. The chain's CDR3 is CASSGRGHNEQFF. The CDR3 bases are TGTGCCAGCTCGGGCAGGGGGCACAATGAGCAGTTCTTC.

The rearrangement links TRBV6-6 to TRBJ2-7, with D unclear. V lost 2 bases, J lost 5 bases, and 10 bases lay in between. Germline loops: CDR1 MNHNY, CDR2 SVGAGI (reference sequence). The CDR3 extends over 13 amino acids. The CDR3 reads CASSYEGPHEQYF. The CDR3 DNA reads as TGTGCCAGCAGTTACGAAGGCCCCCACGAGCAGTACTTC.

V is TRBV14 and J is TRBJ2-1, with D tentatively TRBD2 (6 bases). The CDR3 contains 17 residues. V lost 4 bases and J 2 bases, leaving 18 bases between the germline ends. Germline assignment: CDR1 SGHDN and CDR2 FVKESK. Here the CDR3 reads CASSLGTFSITYNEQFF. CDR3 sequence (DNA): TGTGCCAGCAGCCTCGGGACTTTCTCAATTACCTACAATGAGCAGTTCTTC.

This chain links TRBV14 with TRBJ2-1; D gene ambiguous. CDR3 length: 10 amino acids. Trimming pared 6 bases from V and 5 bases from J, leaving 2 bases between. The germline gives CDR1 SGHDN, CDR2 FVKESK. The CDR3 sequence: CASSNNEQFF. CDR3 nucleotide sequence: TGTGCCAGCAGTAACAATGAGCAGTTCTTC.

This chain links TRBV15 with TRBJ2-5; no clear D. V shed 0 bases and J shed 3 bases, with 11 bases lying between them. Germline loops: CDR1 LNHNV, CDR2 YYDKDF (reference sequence). CDR3 length: 15 residues. The CDR3 DNA is TGTGCCACCAGCAGAGATCGGGCAACCGAAGAGACCCAGTACTTC. Its translation: CATSRDRATEETQYF. The variable domain in full, with the rest retrieved from reference TRBV15 and TRBJ2-5, is DAMVIQNPRYQVTQFGKPVTLSCSQTLNHNVMYWYQQKSSQAPKLLFHYYDKDFNNEADTPDNFQSRRPNTSFCFLDIRSPGLGDTAMYLCATSRDRATEETQYFGPGTRLLVL.

The chain uses TRBV9 and TRBJ1-2, with no clear D. CDR3 length: 12 amino acids. Trimming took off 4 bases at V and 4 bases at J, with 8 bases between the two ends. Germline assignment: CDR1 SGDLS and CDR2 YYNGEE. The CDR3 is CASSSQIYGYTF. For the CDR3, the DNA is TGTGCCAGCAGCTCCCAGATCTATGGCTACACCTTC.

A single count supports this clone. The chain combines TRBV18 with TRBJ1-5; D possibly corresponds to TRBD1 (5 bases). Trimming pared 6 bases from V and 0 bases from J, leaving 12 bases between. The length of the CDR3 is 15 residues. In germline, CDR1 is KGHSH, CDR2 LQKENI. The CDR3 region is CASSTEGHSNQPQHF. CDR3 DNA sequence: TGTGCCAGCTCTACCGAAGGACATAGCAATCAGCCCCAGCATTTT.

This clone is a singleton in its sample. The chain has TRBV10-3 and TRBJ1-2, with 10 bases fitting TRBD1. Germline V gives CDR1 ENHRY, CDR2 SYGVKD. J was trimmed by 0 bases and V by 0 bases; bases with no gene match: 4. This CDR3 has 17 residues. The CDR3: CAISESKTGGPNYGYTF. In nucleotides, the CDR3 is TGTGCCATCAGTGAGTCGAAGACAGGGGGCCCTAACTATGGCTACACCTTC.

The CDR3 DNA reads TGTGCCAGCAGTTTATCTAGGGGGTTTCAGCCCCAGCATTTT. This translates into CASSLSRGFQPQHF. This chain connects TRBV28 to TRBJ1-5; D may be TRBD1 (6 bases). The germline V gene has CDR1 MDHEN and CDR2 SYDVKM. CDR3 length: 14 residues. Trimming took 1 base from V and 6 from J, leaving 10 bases between them.

V is TRBV29-1 and J is TRBJ2-3; TRBD2 matches at 10 bases. Germline-derived CDR1 and CDR2 are SQVTM and ANQGSEA. V trimming: 6 bases; J trimming: 0 bases; junction bases outside the gene matches: 9. The CDR3 is 16 amino acids. The CDR3 region is CSVDPRTSGSTDTQYF. The CDR3 DNA reads as TGCAGCGTCGACCCACGGACTAGCGGTAGCACAGATACGCAGTATTTT.

The V and J genes are TRBV6-5 and TRBJ1-3; the D is unclear. This CDR3 has 15 residues. V shed 2 bases and J shed 0 bases, with 8 bases lying between them. Germline assignment: CDR1 MNHEY and CDR2 SVGAGI. CDR3 DNA: TGTGCCAGCAGTTACGAGGGCTTCTCTGGAAACACCATATATTTT. Translation gives CASSYEGFSGNTIYF.

This clone is a singleton in its sample. The V call is TRBV27, the J call TRBJ2-7, with 7 bases lining up with TRBD1. V lost 2 bases, J lost 0 bases, and 4 bases stayed unmatched. This CDR3 is 15 amino acids long. Germline V gives CDR1 MNHEY, CDR2 SMNVEV (reference sequence). The CDR3 protein is CASSLKGAYSYEQYF. The CDR3 DNA is TGTGCCAGCAGTTTAAAGGGGGCTTACTCCTACGAGCAGTACTTC.

In its sample, this clone was seen once. The V gene is TRBV18, the J gene TRBJ2-3; either TRBD1 or TRBD2 may supply D (6 bases each). V shed 3 bases and J shed 6 bases, with 10 bases lying between them. CDR1 and CDR2 (germline): KGHSH, LQKENI. This CDR3 spans 13 amino acids. The CDR3 DNA reads as TGTGCCAGCTCACCCCCGGGGGCGGATACGCAGTATTTT. Its translation is CASSPPGADTQYF.

The chain joins TRBV13 to TRBJ2-1; 11 nucleotides agree with TRBD2. Unmatched junction bases numbered 3, after V lost 3 bases and J lost 5 bases. The germline CDR1 and CDR2 sequences are PRHDT and FYEKMQ (reference sequence). The CDR3 consists of 15 residues. CDR3 loop: CASSLPSGGHNEQFF. Written as DNA, the CDR3 is TGTGCCAGCAGCTTGCCTAGCGGGGGGCACAATGAGCAGTTCTTC.

This clone turned up a few times. The chain joins TRBV28 to TRBJ1-2; TRBD1 is a possible D gene (5 bases). The CDR3 runs 14 residues. Germline V gene lookup returns CDR1 MDHEN and CDR2 SYDVKM. V gave up 9 bases and J gave up 7 bases, with 21 bases separating them. The CDR3 DNA reads TGTGCCAGTTCTGGGGCCCAGGGAATTGCTGGCTACACCTTC. Translating it yields CASSGAQGIAGYTF.

This clone was found a few times. This chain's CDR3 is CASSYAATDYEQYF. The CDR3 DNA reads TGTGCCAGCAGTTACGCCGCGACAGACTACGAGCAGTACTTC. The rearrangement uses TRBV6-5 and TRBJ2-7; D is possibly TRBD1 (5 bases). The CDR3 is 14 amino acids. Germline CDR1 MNHEY, CDR2 SVGAGI. Trimming removed 2 bases from V and 3 bases from J, with 11 bases in between.